Listed below are T cell receptor beta chains from one sample, sequenced in a study of response to subunit inactivated influenza vaccine. TCRdb independently ran MiXCR on the RT-PCR reads; one entry per CDR3 protein. The table records more than 500,000 distinct CDR3 sequences, 11% of them present only once. These sequences were also reported in another study, on T cells expressing NK-cell markers.

The sequencing used PBMCs from blood, collected on the day of vaccination. The receptors stem from a man in his fifties who received an inactivated influenza vaccine. Both conserved end residues are part of each CDR3. Each record gives: D gene, CDR3 length, clone size, V gene, J gene, CDR3 protein, CDR3 DNA. D genes are given only for firm matches. For some rows the clone size is stated as once, few or many, or as a class when expanded; others skip it.

>.|14|.|TRBV20-1|TRBJ1-2
CSARAPGKNYGYTF
TGCAGTGCTAGAGCTCCGGGTAAAAACTATGGCTACACCTTC
>.|16|.|TRBV28|TRBJ2-1
CASSIQRARALNEQFF
TGTGCCAGCAGCATACAGCGGGCCAGGGCCCTTAATGAGCAGTTCTTC
>TRBD1|15|few|TRBV15|TRBJ1-2
CATSSPGQGNYGYTF
TGTGCCACCAGCTCCCCGGGACAGGGGAACTATGGCTACACCTTC
>TRBD2|17|many|TRBV5-4|TRBJ2-2
CASSLGLAGADTGELFF
TGTGCCAGCAGCTTGGGACTAGCGGGAGCGGACACCGGGGAGCTGTTTTTT
>.|15|.|TRBV5-1|TRBJ1-1
CASSLYNEGNTEAFF
TGCGCCAGCAGCTTGTACAACGAAGGGAACACTGAAGCTTTCTTT
>.|15|.|TRBV4-3|TRBJ2-1
CASSQDNQVGLKQFF
TGCGCCAGCAGCCAAGATAATCAGGTCGGTCTAAAGCAGTTCTTC
>.|16|many|TRBV27|TRBJ2-1
CASSLWQGSSYNEQFF
TGTGCCAGCAGTTTATGGCAGGGGAGCTCCTACAATGAGCAGTTCTTC
>.|13|few|TRBV20-1|TRBJ1-5
CSAQRGHGQPQHF
TGCAGTGCGCAGAGGGGTCATGGTCAGCCCCAGCATTTT
>.|15|many|TRBV5-1|TRBJ2-1
CASSSTGSRRNEQFF
TGCGCCAGCAGCTCTACAGGGTCTAGGCGCAATGAGCAGTTCTTC
>.|16|many|TRBV4-2|TRBJ2-2
CASSQEGGRVYGELFF
TGTGCCAGCAGCCAAGAAGGTGGCAGGGTTTACGGGGAGCTGTTTTTT
>TRBD2|20|many|TRBV3-1|TRBJ2-3
CASSQDSHFRRSGVTDTQYF
TGTGCCAGCAGCCAAGATTCCCATTTTCGCCGGAGCGGGGTCACAGATACGCAGTATTTT
>TRBD1|12|few|TRBV28|TRBJ2-7
CACRDSSYEQYF
TGTGCCTGCCGGGACAGCTCCTACGAGCAGTACTTC
>.|11|few|TRBV11-1|TRBJ2-7
CASSLTTEQYF
TGTGCCAGCAGCCTGACCACCGAGCAGTACTTC
>TRBD1|15|few|TRBV7-2|TRBJ1-2
CASSLSGGAHYGYTF
TGTGCCAGCAGCCTCTCAGGGGGCGCGCACTATGGCTACACCTTC
>TRBD1|17|few|TRBV7-2|TRBJ2-2
CASSLAGTGRDTGELFF
TGTGCCAGCAGCTTAGCGGGGACAGGGAGGGACACCGGGGAGCTGTTTTTT
>TRBD1|13|.|TRBV7-2|TRBJ2-3
CASSSQGADTQYF
TGTGCCAGCAGCTCGCAGGGGGCGGATACGCAGTATTTT
>.|14|few|TRBV20-1|TRBJ2-2
CSAPLRAGSSELFF
TGCAGTGCCCCCCTGAGGGCCGGATCTAGCGAGCTGTTTTTT
>.|13|many|TRBV5-1|TRBJ2-5
CASSGTTQETQYF
TGCGCCAGCAGCGGGACAACTCAAGAGACCCAGTACTTC
>.|14|few|TRBV7-2|TRBJ2-3
CASSPVWGLDTQYF
TGTGCCAGCAGCCCCGTTTGGGGGTTAGATACGCAGTATTTT
>TRBD2|15|.|TRBV20-1|TRBJ2-5
CSARPPAGGGETQYF
TGCAGTGCTCGTCCTCCAGCGGGGGGCGGGGAGACCCAGTACTTC
>.|17|few|TRBV12-3/TRBV12-4|TRBJ1-2
CASSFRGGRIANYGYTF
TGTGCCAGCAGTTTTCGAGGGGGTAGGATTGCTAACTATGGCTACACCTTC
>TRBD1|18|few|TRBV5-1|TRBJ2-7
CASSFRQGEMLVPLEQYF
TGCGCCAGCAGCTTTCGACAGGGGGAGATGTTAGTGCCTCTCGAGCAGTACTTC
>TRBD1|14|.|TRBV7-2|TRBJ1-1
CASSSRTGETEAFF
TGTGCCAGCAGCTCCCGGACAGGGGAGACTGAAGCTTTCTTT
>.|17|.|TRBV7-9|TRBJ1-1
CASSLAGLTGMNTEAFF
TGTGCCAGCAGCTTAGCAGGTCTAACGGGTATGAACACTGAAGCTTTCTTT
>TRBD1|14|many|TRBV29-1|TRBJ2-2
CSVLTGGNTGELFF
TGCAGCGTTCTCACAGGGGGTAACACCGGGGAGCTGTTTTTT
>.|13|few|TRBV20-1|TRBJ2-3
CSAIATMGDTQYF
TGCAGTGCAATCGCTACCATGGGAGATACGCAGTATTTT
>TRBD2|16|.|TRBV7-9|TRBJ2-5
CASALGLAGGTETQYF
TGTGCCAGCGCGCTGGGACTAGCGGGAGGAACAGAGACCCAGTACTTC
>.|14|few|TRBV28|TRBJ2-1
CASSLSQGIREQFF
TGTGCCAGCAGTTTAAGCCAGGGTATCAGGGAGCAGTTCTTC
>.|16|many|TRBV12-3/TRBV12-4|TRBJ2-2
CASRPTGFSVTGELFF
TGTGCCAGCAGGCCAACAGGGTTTTCAGTCACCGGGGAGCTGTTTTTT
>.|16|few|TRBV5-1|TRBJ2-3
CASSLTAPASTDTQYF
TGCGCCAGCAGCTTGACGGCCCCGGCTAGCACAGATACGCAGTATTTT
>.|14|few|TRBV29-1|TRBJ2-5
CSVGLGSSQGPQYF
TGCAGCGTCGGATTAGGGTCATCCCAGGGGCCCCAGTACTTC
>.|17|.|TRBV28|TRBJ1-4
CASSLGRGGATNEKLFF
TGTGCCAGCAGTTTGGGCAGGGGAGGAGCAACTAATGAAAAACTGTTTTTT
>.|16|.|TRBV5-8|TRBJ2-3
CASSQTGIGGTDTQYF
TGTGCCAGCAGCCAAACAGGGATCGGGGGCACAGATACGCAGTATTTT
>.|12|.|TRBV29-1|TRBJ2-2
CSGRGVSGELFF
TGCAGCGGAAGGGGGGTGTCCGGGGAGCTGTTTTTT
>.|11|.|TRBV15|TRBJ2-1
CATSALGFAFF
TGTGCCACCAGCGCATTGGGCTTTGCGTTCTTC
>TRBD2|13|few|TRBV29-1|TRBJ2-5
CSVDAGVGETQYF
TGCAGCGTTGATGCGGGGGTTGGAGAGACCCAGTACTTC
>.|15|.|TRBV20-1|TRBJ2-1
CSATLISDLLGEQFF
TGCAGTGCTACCCTTATTAGCGACCTCCTTGGTGAGCAGTTCTTC